This T cell receptor beta chain was captured by sequencing in a study of T cell responses to AZD1222 COVID-19 vaccine. The data were produced by immunoSEQ multiplex PCR, yet TCRdb's version contains in-frame clones alone and is incomplete. This sample has about 53,000 clones, with approximately 88% found just once. This clone has just one count. The sequence was obtained from an adult in good health. Specimen: peripheral blood, collected on day 0 of AZD1222 vaccination.

CDR3 bases: TGCAGTACGGAGCTTGCCTATGGCTACACCTTC. Translating it yields CSTELAYGYTF. The V and J genes are TRBV20-1 and TRBJ1-2; unclear D gene. With 8 bases removed from V and 4 bases from J, the gap between germline ends came to 11 bases. The germline V gene has CDR1 DFQATT and CDR2 SNEGSKA (reference sequence). This CDR3 comprises 11 residues.